This T cell receptor beta chain was observed in a study of vaccination effects on CD4 cells after COVID-19. Sequencing was preceded by expansion of antigen-specific CD4+ T cells with viral peptide pools in the ViraFEST assay. Cultured cells yielded isolated CD4+ T cells after 10 to 11 days. By PCR, the person was confirmed to have had SARS-CoV-2 infection between March and December 2020. IL-2 at 10 IU/ml and peptides at around 9.6 ug/ml were added to cultured PBMC, about 1.8 million per well. It was on days 3 and 7 that half the medium was replaced with IL-2 medium. This CDR3 has 15 amino acids. Germline CDR1 reads MNHEY; CDR2 reads SMNVEV (reference sequence). Unmatched junction bases numbered 8, after V lost 2 bases and J lost 9 bases. Libraries were prepared by immunoSEQ multiplex PCR; TCRdb keeps only in-frame clonotypes and omits some of them. The sample records around 49,000 clones, roughly four fifths being singletons.

Concerning this clone: As yet, its antigen is unknown.

The clonotype was recovered from a human donor who had a prior SARS-CoV-2 infection. The chain joins TRBV27 to TRBJ2-1, with 9 bases aligning to TRBD2. The sample in question was CD4+ T cells from PBMCs cultured with a peptide pool, obtained before COVID-19 vaccination. In DNA form, the CDR3 reads TGTGCCAGCAGTTTAGAAGGCGGGGGGGGATTTGAGCAGTTCTTC. Protein product: CASSLEGGGGFEQFF.